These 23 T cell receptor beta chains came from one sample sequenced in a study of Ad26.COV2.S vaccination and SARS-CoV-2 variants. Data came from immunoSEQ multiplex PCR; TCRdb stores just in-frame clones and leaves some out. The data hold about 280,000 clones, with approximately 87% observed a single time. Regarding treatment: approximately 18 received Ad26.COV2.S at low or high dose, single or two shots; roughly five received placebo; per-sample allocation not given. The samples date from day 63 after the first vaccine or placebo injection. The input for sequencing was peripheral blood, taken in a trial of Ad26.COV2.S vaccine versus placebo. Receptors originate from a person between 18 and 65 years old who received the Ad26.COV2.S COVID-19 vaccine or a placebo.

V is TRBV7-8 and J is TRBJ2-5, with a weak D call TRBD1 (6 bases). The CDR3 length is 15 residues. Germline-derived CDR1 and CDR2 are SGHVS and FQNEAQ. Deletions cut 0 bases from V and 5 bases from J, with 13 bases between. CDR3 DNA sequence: TGTGCCAGCAGCTTAGCGCCGGGGACATCGGAGACCCAGTACTTC. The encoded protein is CASSLAPGTSETQYF.

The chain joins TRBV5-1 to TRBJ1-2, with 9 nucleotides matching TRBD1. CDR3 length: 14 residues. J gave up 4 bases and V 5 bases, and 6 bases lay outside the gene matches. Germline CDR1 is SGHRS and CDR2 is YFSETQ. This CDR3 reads CASSHGQGSYGYTF. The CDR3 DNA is TGCGCCAGCAGTCATGGACAGGGGAGCTATGGCTACACCTTC.

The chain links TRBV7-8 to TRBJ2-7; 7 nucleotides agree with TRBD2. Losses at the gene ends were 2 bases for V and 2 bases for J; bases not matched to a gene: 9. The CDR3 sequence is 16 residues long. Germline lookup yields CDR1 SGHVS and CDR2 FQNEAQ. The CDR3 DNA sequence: TGTGCCAGCAGCTTAAGGGGAGGACTAGGCCCCTACGAGCAGTACTTC. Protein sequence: CASSLRGGLGPYEQYF. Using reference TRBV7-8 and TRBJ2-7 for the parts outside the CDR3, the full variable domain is GAGVSQSPRYKVAKRGQDVALRCDPISGHVSLFWYQQALGQGPEFLTYFQNEAQLDKSGLPSDRFFAERPEGSVSTLKIQRTQQEDSAVYLCASSLRGGLGPYEQYFGPGTRLTVT.

CDR3 in amino acids: CASSQRPGLANYEQYF. As DNA, the CDR3 is TGTGCCAGCAGCCAAAGGCCGGGACTAGCGAACTACGAGCAGTACTTC. The V and J genes are TRBV3-1 (or the pseudogene TRBV3-2) and TRBJ2-7, with 10 bases aligning to TRBD2. CDR3 length equals 16 residues. With V trimmed by 2 bases and J by 3 bases, 7 bases remained unmatched. Germline V gene sequence: CDR1 LGHDT, CDR2 YNNKEL (reference sequence).

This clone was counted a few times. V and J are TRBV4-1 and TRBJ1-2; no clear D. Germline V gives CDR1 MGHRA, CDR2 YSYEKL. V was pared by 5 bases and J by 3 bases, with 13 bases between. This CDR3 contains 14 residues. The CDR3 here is CASSGPRRDYGYTF. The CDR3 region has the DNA TGCGCCAGCAGCGGTCCAAGGAGGGACTATGGCTACACCTTC.

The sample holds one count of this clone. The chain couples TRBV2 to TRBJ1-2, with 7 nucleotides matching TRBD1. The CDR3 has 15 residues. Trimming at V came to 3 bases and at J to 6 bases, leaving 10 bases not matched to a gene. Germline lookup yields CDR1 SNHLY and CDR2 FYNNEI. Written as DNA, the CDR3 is TGTGCCAGCAGTGAGGGACAGCTGCTTGGGGATGGCTACACCTTC. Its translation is CASSEGQLLGDGYTF.

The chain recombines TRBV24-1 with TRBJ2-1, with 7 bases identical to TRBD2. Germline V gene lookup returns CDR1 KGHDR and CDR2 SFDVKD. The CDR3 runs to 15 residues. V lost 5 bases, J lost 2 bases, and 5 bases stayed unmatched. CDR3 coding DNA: TGTGCCACCAGTGCGGCTAGCGGAACCTACAATGAGCAGTTCTTC. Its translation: CATSAASGTYNEQFF.

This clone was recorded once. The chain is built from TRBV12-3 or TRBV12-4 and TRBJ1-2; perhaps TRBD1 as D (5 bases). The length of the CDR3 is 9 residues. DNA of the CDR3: TGTGCGTGGGGGGATGGCTACACCTTC. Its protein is CAWGDGYTF.

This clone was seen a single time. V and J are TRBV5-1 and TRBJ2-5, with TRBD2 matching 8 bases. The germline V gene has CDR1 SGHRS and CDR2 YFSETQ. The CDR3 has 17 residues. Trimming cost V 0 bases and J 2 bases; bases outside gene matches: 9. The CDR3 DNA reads TGCGCCAGCAGCTTGGGAATCTTAGCGGGGTCGCAAGAGACCCAGTACTTC. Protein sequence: CASSLGILAGSQETQYF.

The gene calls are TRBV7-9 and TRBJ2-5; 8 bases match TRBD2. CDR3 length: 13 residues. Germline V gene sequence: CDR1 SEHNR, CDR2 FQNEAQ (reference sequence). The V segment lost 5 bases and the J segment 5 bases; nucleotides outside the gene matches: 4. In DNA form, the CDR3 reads TGTGCCAGCAGCCCGGGGGGGGCTGAGACCCAGTACTTC. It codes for CASSPGGAETQYF.

CDR3 in DNA: TGTGCCTGGAGTGTGGCAGGGAATCAGCCCCAGCATTTT. Translated: CAWSVAGNQPQHF. The chain joins TRBV30 to TRBJ1-5, with D possibly TRBD1 on 5 matching bases. From germline, CDR1 is GTSNPN and CDR2 SVGIG (reference sequence). CDR3 size: 13 residues. V gave up 0 bases and J gave up 4 bases, with 7 bases separating them.

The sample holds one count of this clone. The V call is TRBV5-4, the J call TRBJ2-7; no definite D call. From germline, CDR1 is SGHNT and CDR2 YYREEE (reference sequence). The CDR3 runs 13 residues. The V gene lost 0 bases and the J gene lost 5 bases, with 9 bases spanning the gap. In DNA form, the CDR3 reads TGTGCCAGCAGCTTGGGAGGAGCCAACGAGCAGTACTTC. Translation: CASSLGGANEQYF.

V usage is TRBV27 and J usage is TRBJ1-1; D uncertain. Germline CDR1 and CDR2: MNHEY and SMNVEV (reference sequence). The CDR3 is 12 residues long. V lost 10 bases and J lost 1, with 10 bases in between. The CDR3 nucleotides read TGTGCCACCTACGGGCCGAACACTGAAGCTTTCTTT. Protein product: CATYGPNTEAFF.

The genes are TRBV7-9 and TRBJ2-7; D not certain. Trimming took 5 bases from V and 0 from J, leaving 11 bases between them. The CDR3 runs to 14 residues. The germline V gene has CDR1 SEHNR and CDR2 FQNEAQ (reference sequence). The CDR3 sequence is CASSDLGISYEQYF. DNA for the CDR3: TGTGCCAGCAGCGATCTGGGTATCTCCTACGAGCAGTACTTC.

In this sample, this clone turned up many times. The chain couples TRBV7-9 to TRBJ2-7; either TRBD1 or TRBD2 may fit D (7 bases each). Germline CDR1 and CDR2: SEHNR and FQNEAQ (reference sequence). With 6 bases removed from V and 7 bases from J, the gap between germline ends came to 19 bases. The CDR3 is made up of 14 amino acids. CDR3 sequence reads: CASSFGQVGREQYF. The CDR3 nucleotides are TGTGCCAGCAGTTTTGGACAGGTCGGGAGGGAGCAGTACTTC.

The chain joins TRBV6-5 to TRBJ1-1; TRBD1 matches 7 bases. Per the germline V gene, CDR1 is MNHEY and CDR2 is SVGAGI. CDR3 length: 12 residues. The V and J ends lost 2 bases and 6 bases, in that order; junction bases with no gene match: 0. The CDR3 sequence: CASSYQGAEAFF. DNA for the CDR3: TGTGCCAGCAGTTACCAGGGGGCTGAAGCTTTCTTT.

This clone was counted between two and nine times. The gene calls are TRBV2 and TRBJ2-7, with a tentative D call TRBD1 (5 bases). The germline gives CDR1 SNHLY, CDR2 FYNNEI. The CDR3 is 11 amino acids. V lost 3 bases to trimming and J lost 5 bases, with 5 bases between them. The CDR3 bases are TGTGCCAGCAGTGACAGGGACGAGCAGTACTTC. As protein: CASSDRDEQYF.

The CDR3 here is CASARGVRLGYTF. The CDR3 DNA is TGTGCCAGCGCAAGGGGAGTGAGGTTAGGCTACACCTTC. J is TRBJ1-2 and V is TRBV30, with D tentatively TRBD1 (5 bases). Germline values: CDR1 GTSNPN, CDR2 SVGIG (reference sequence). This CDR3 contains 13 residues. V gave up 8 bases and J gave up 8 bases, with 21 bases separating them.

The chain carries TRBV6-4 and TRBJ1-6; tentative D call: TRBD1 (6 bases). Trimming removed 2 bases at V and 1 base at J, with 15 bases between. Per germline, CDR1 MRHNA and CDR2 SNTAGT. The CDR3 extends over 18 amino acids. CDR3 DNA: TGTGCCAGCAGTGACGGGGACAACATGCGGTCCTATAATTCACCCCTCCACTTT. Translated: CASSDGDNMRSYNSPLHF.

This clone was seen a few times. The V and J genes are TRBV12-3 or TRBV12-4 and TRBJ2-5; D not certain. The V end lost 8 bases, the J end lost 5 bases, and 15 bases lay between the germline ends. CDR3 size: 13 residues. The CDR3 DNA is TGTGCCAGCTTAAGTCCTGGTTGGGAGACCCAGTACTTC. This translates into CASLSPGWETQYF.

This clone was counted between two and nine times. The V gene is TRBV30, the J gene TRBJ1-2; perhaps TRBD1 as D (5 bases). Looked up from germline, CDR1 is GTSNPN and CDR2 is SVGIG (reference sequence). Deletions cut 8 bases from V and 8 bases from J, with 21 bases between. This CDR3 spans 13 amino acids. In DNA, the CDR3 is TGTGCCAGCCCCAGGGCCGGCGGTGAGGGCTACACCTTC. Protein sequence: CASPRAGGEGYTF.

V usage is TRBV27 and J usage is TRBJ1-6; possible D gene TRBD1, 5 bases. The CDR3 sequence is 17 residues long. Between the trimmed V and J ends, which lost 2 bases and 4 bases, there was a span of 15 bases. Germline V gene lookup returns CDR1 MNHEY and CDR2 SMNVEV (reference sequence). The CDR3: CASSLGPRGSYNSPLHF. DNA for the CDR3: TGTGCCAGCAGTTTAGGCCCCCGGGGGAGTTATAATTCACCCCTCCACTTT.

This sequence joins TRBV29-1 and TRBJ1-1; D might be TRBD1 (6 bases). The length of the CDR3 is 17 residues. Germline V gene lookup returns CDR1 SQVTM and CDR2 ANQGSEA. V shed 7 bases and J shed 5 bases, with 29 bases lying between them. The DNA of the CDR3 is TGCAGCGCCCCTCGGAGAGGGGGAGGGAGTGTTTTGACTGAAGCTTTCTTT. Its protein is CSAPRRGGGSVLTEAFF.